This record covers a single TCR beta chain. This sample was included in a study of blood T cell repertoires in COVID-19. Overall study: Samples representing acute and convalescent COVID-19 were sourced from the United States, Italy and Spain. Sample material is recorded as cDNA or gDNA derived from T cells, B-cell-depleted T cells, or PBMCs.

CDR3 length equals 16 residues. The ends lost 0 bases at V and 5 bases at J; junction bases unmatched: 2. The germline V gene has CDR1 KGHSH and CDR2 LQKENI. In the original processing: Amplification of reference gene primers provided the estimated nucleated cell counts. The data were produced by immunoSEQ multiplex PCR, yet TCRdb's version contains in-frame clones alone and is incomplete. From that table come the V and J calls and clone size; the DNA was used to work out D and trimming. In the table there are about 230,000 clones, 80% to 90% of which are singletons. The receptor's source is a woman aged 40-49 years who had recovered from COVID-19. Sequenced: peripheral blood. V gene TRBV18 combines with J gene TRBJ2-5; TRBD2 matches 14 bases. The CDR3 sequence is CASSPPGTSGGETQYF. In DNA form, the CDR3 reads TGTGCCAGCTCACCACCCGGGACTAGCGGGGGCGAGACCCAGTACTTC.